This TCR beta chain was recorded in a study of control samples from healthy donors and cancer patients. Repertoires were generated with immunoSEQ multiplex PCR, while TCRdb's copy carries only in-frame clones and drops some. The profile shows some 150,000 clones, more than 80% of them singletons. This CDR3 is built from 15 residues. Trimming stripped 6 bases from V and 0 bases from J, with 15 bases between. From germline, CDR1 is MNHEY and CDR2 SVGAGI. The genes are TRBV6-5 and TRBJ2-7, with a tentative D call TRBD2 (5 bases). This clonotype was sampled from a man younger than 30 in good health. The sample taken for sequencing was blood. This CDR3 reads CASSSPGLGSYEQYF. Here the CDR3 DNA reads TGTGCCAGCAGCTCACCGGGGTTGGGCTCCTACGAGCAGTACTTC.